This TCR beta chain came from a study of T cells in women clearing cervical HPV infection. Study information: Blood came at first lesion visit for cases, post-clearance for controls.

The V segment lost 6 bases and the J segment 4 bases; nucleotides outside the gene matches: 7. Germline CDR1 and CDR2: MNHEY and SVGEGT. This CDR3 comprises 15 residues. Sequenced by immunoSEQ multiplex PCR; TCRdb stores in-frame clones only, minus some. Its table records about 39,000 clones. A word on this clone: The target antigen is unknown. From the germline J gene comes the end of the CDR3, since the read stops 3 residues before it.

Findings of the study overall: Combining TCR richness with V gene abundances gave roughly 0.88 AUC. Timing of associations relative to infection is unclear; T-cell subsets were not isolated.

Sequenced material: blood buffy coat. The J gene is TRBJ2-3, the V gene TRBV6-2 or TRBV6-3, with 10 bases identical to TRBD1. This receptor was taken from a woman aged 18 to 75 with a cervical HPV16 infection that either progressed to CIN3+ or cleared (not recorded which). CDR3 DNA (partial): TGTGCCAGCAGCGCCTCGACAGGGGGCCCAGATACG. Its protein is CASSASTGGPDT. In full, the CDR3 reads CASSASTGGPDTQYF.